The 20 T cell receptor beta chains listed next were all sequenced from one sample in a study of blood T cell repertoires in COVID-19. The data were produced by immunoSEQ multiplex PCR, yet TCRdb's version contains in-frame clones alone and is incomplete. The table has 50,000 to 75,000 clones, over 65% seen once. Source material: peripheral blood. These receptors came from a man older than 75 with active or convalescent COVID-19.

This chain joins TRBV4-1 and TRBJ1-2, with D tentatively TRBD1 (6 bases). CDR3 length equals 16 residues. CDR1 and CDR2 (germline): MGHRA, YSYEKL. Trimming shortened V by 4 bases and J by 7 bases, and 22 bases separated the two germline ends. Here the CDR3 reads CASSPRGNLSGLGYTF. The DNA for the CDR3 is TGCGCCAGCAGCCCAAGGGGGAATCTCTCGGGGCTTGGCTACACCTTC.

J is TRBJ2-2 and V is TRBV7-9; D might be TRBD2 (6 bases). CDR1 SEHNR and CDR2 FQNEAQ come from the germline V gene (reference sequence). The CDR3 sequence is 14 residues long. V lost 8 bases and J 6 bases, leaving 16 bases between the germline ends. As DNA, the CDR3 is TGTGCCAGCCGCTGGGACTCCACCGCCGGGGAGCTGTTTTTT. This gives the protein CASRWDSTAGELFF.

The gene calls are TRBV2 and TRBJ2-1, with 7 bases lining up with TRBD1. The CDR3 has 13 amino acids. Trimming at V came to 4 bases and at J to 9 bases, leaving 6 bases not matched to a gene. The germline CDR1 and CDR2 sequences are SNHLY and FYNNEI. CDR3 residues: CASSGTPGGEQFF. In nucleotides, the CDR3 is TGTGCCAGCAGTGGTACACCAGGGGGTGAGCAGTTCTTC.

The sample holds a few counts of this clone. The V gene is TRBV11-2, the J gene TRBJ1-5, with D unclear. Germline V lookup: CDR1 SGHAT, CDR2 FQNNGV. This CDR3 region has 15 residues. The V end lost 2 bases, the J end lost 5 bases, and 13 bases lay between the germline ends. The CDR3 is CASSLTSASHQPQHF. The CDR3 nucleotides read TGTGCCAGCAGCTTAACTTCCGCTTCGCATCAGCCCCAGCATTTT.

The DNA of the CDR3 is TGTGCCAGCAGTTTATGGGGGGCTGACGAGCAGTACTTC. Translation gives CASSLWGADEQYF. V gene TRBV28 combines with J gene TRBJ2-7; TRBD1 is a possible D gene (6 bases). CDR1 is MDHEN, CDR2 SYDVKM, per germline. The CDR3 loop spans 13 amino acids. V lost 0 bases and J 5 bases, leaving 8 bases between the germline ends.

This clone appeared a few times. This chain uses TRBV19 with TRBJ2-7; 8 bases align to TRBD2. Germline V gene lookup returns CDR1 LNHDA and CDR2 SQIVND (reference sequence). V lost 6 bases and J lost 5; bases outside the gene matches: 12. There are 15 residues in the CDR3. The CDR3 region is CASSQTGTRGHEQYF. The CDR3 coding sequence is TGTGCCAGTAGCCAAACTGGGACTAGAGGCCACGAGCAGTACTTC.

This clone was seen a few times. The J gene is TRBJ2-1, the V gene TRBV4-2, with a possible D match to TRBD2 (5 bases). This CDR3 spans 12 amino acids. The germline V gene has CDR1 LGHNA and CDR2 YNFKEQ. The ends were cut back, 1 base at V and 11 bases at J, with 9 bases in the middle. CDR3 DNA sequence: TGTGCCAGCAGCCAAGCCCCGGGGAAGCAGTTCTTC. Translation gives CASSQAPGKQFF.

This chain joins TRBV2 and TRBJ2-6; D not certain. The V end was cut by 2 bases, the J end by 0 bases, with 5 bases between. There are 15 residues in the CDR3. Germline V gene lookup returns CDR1 SNHLY and CDR2 FYNNEI. The CDR3 reads CASSEFGSGANVLTF. CDR3 coding DNA: TGTGCCAGCAGTGAATTCGGCTCTGGGGCCAACGTCCTGACTTTC.

This chain connects TRBV12-3 or TRBV12-4 to TRBJ1-1; D unresolved. The CDR3 contains 13 residues. The V end lost 3 bases, the J end lost 1 base, and 6 bases lay between the germline ends. The DNA for the CDR3 is TGTGCCAGCAGTTTGGTAGCGAACACTGAAGCTTTCTTT. It specifies CASSLVANTEAFF.

The chain recombines TRBV7-2 with TRBJ1-2; 8 bases line up with TRBD1. J was trimmed by 4 bases and V by 1 base; bases with no gene match: 5. The CDR3 covers 15 residues. CDR1 SGHTA and CDR2 FQGNSA come from the germline V gene. CDR3 region: CASSLVTQGAYGYTF. In nucleotides, the CDR3 is TGTGCCAGCAGCTTAGTTACGCAGGGGGCCTATGGCTACACCTTC.

The chain recombines TRBV11-2 with TRBJ2-3; 7 nucleotides line up with TRBD1. CDR1 SGHAT and CDR2 FQNNGV come from the germline V gene. V trimming: 6 bases; J trimming: 2 bases; junction bases outside the gene matches: 5. This CDR3 spans 14 amino acids. CDR3 sequence (DNA): TGTGCCAGCAGACAGGGGCGGTACACAGATACGCAGTATTTT. Amino acids: CASRQGRYTDTQYF. The whole variable domain, filled in from reference TRBV11-2 and TRBJ2-3, reads EAGVAQSPRYKIIEKRQSVAFWCNPISGHATLYWYQQILGQGPKLLIQFQNNGVVDDSQLPKDRFSAERLKGVDSTLKIQPAKLEDSAVYLCASRQGRYTDTQYFGPGTRLTVL.

This clone has only a few counts. The rearrangement links TRBV30 to TRBJ1-5; D remains ambiguous. CDR3 length: 13 amino acids. Germline V gene lookup returns CDR1 GTSNPN and CDR2 SVGIG (reference sequence). Trimming left V 2 bases short and J 4 bases short, with 9 bases between. The CDR3 DNA is TGTGCCTGGAGTTCGACTGAGAATCAGCCCCAGCATTTT. Its translation: CAWSSTENQPQHF.

The V gene is TRBV9, the J gene TRBJ2-2; D not resolved. Germline CDR1 reads SGDLS; CDR2 reads YYNGEE. The ends were cut back, 0 bases at V and 5 bases at J, with 8 bases in the middle. This CDR3 has 14 amino acids. In nucleotides, the CDR3 is TGTGCCAGCAGCGTAGAAATAGATACCGGGGAGCTGTTTTTT. Protein: CASSVEIDTGELFF.

Note on this clone: This sample also contains other DNA sequences that code for the same CDR3. The gene calls are TRBV4-3 and TRBJ2-7; 7 bases agree with TRBD2. The CDR3 consists of 16 residues. Germline CDR1 LGHNA, CDR2 YSLEER. V lost 1 base, J lost 1 base, and 7 bases stayed unmatched. This chain's CDR3 is CASSQVASGFSYEQYF. For the CDR3, the DNA is TGCGCCAGCAGCCAAGTAGCTAGCGGATTTTCCTACGAGCAGTACTTC.

The chain employs TRBV5-4 and TRBJ2-7, with 12 bases matching TRBD2. J gave up 6 bases and V 0 bases, and 10 bases lay outside the gene matches. This CDR3 comprises 17 residues. CDR1 SGHNT and CDR2 YYREEE come from the germline V gene (reference sequence). CDR3 region: CASSLVRASGGAFEQYF. CDR3 DNA: TGTGCCAGCAGCTTGGTTCGCGCTAGCGGGGGGGCTTTCGAGCAGTACTTC.

The chain uses TRBV7-2 and TRBJ1-5; D remains unclear. Germline CDR1 reads SGHTA; CDR2 reads FQGNSA. This CDR3 spans 15 amino acids. V was clipped by 4 bases and J by 0 bases, with 10 bases between them. The CDR3, as DNA: TGTGCCAGCAGCTCAGGACTGAATAGCAATCAGCCCCAGCATTTT. This translates into CASSSGLNSNQPQHF.

The genes are TRBV25-1 and TRBJ2-5; 8 bases line up with TRBD1. Germline CDR1 is MGHDK and CDR2 is SYGVNS. This CDR3 has 15 amino acids. V lost 6 bases and J lost 4; bases outside the gene matches: 10. This CDR3 reads CASSVDSQGAETQYF. For the CDR3, the DNA is TGTGCCAGCAGCGTCGACAGCCAGGGGGCAGAGACCCAGTACTTC.

The rearrangement joins TRBV15 to TRBJ2-1; TRBD1 might be the D (6 bases). V lost 1 base and J 4 bases, leaving 17 bases between the germline ends. There are 17 residues in the CDR3. CDR1 LNHNV and CDR2 YYDKDF come from the germline V gene (reference sequence). CDR3 sequence reads: CATSRGLGASPYNEQFF. The DNA for the CDR3 is TGTGCCACCAGCAGAGGCCTGGGGGCCTCCCCTTACAATGAGCAGTTCTTC.

This chain joins TRBV3-1 (or the pseudogene TRBV3-2) and TRBJ1-5, with D unresolved. CDR3 length: 15 residues. Germline CDR1 and CDR2: LGHDT and YNNKEL (reference sequence). V was cut by 0 bases and J by 9 bases, with 15 bases left in between. The CDR3 nucleotides are TGTGCCAGCAGCCAAGATCTGTCCGAAGCGGGGCCCCAGCATTTT. This encodes CASSQDLSEAGPQHF.

The chain employs TRBV15 and TRBJ2-7; TRBD2 agrees at 12 bases. The V gene's germline CDR1 is LNHNV and CDR2 YYDKDF (reference sequence). V dropped 3 bases and J dropped 6; count of bases not matched to a gene: 12. This CDR3 is built from 17 residues. The CDR3 DNA reads TGTGCCACCAGCAGGGCTAGCGGGGGGGCCGTAAAGGGCGAGCAGTACTTC. Protein sequence: CATSRASGGAVKGEQYF.